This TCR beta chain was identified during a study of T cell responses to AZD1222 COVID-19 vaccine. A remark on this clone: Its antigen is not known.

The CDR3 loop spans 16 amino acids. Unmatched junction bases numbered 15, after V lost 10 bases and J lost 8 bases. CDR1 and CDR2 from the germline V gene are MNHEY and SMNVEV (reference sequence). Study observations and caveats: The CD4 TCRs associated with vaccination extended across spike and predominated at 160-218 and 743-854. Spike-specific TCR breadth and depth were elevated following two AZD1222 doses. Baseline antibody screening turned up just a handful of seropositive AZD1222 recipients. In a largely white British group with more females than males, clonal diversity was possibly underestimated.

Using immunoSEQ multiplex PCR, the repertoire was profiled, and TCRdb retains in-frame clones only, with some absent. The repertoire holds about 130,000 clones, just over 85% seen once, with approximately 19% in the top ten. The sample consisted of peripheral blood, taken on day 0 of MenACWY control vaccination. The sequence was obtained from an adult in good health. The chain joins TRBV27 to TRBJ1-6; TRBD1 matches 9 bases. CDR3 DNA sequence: TGTGCCACTAGCGGGTTTGACAGGGGGAACCATTCACCCCTCCACTTT. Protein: CATSGFDRGNHSPLHF.